In this sample, the clone carrying this T cell receptor beta chain turned up a few times. The method was immunoSEQ multiplex PCR; TCRdb's version includes in-frame clones alone and lacks a portion of them. Of 25,000 to 35,000 clones listed, 90% were seen once; the top ten hold under 2%. The data stem from a study of blood T cell repertoires in COVID-19. For the study at large: Sources were T cells, B-cell-depleted T cells, or PBMCs; the material itself was cDNA or gDNA.

Sequenced: peripheral blood. This receptor was obtained from a man in his sixties with active COVID-19.

CDR3 region: CASSSSGRGETQYF. CDR3 in DNA: TGTGCCAGCAGTTCCTCAGGCAGGGGAGAGACCCAGTACTTC. The chain couples TRBV27 to TRBJ2-5; weak D call: TRBD1 (6 bases). Germline CDR1 reads MNHEY; CDR2 reads SMNVEV (reference sequence). V was cut by 4 bases and J by 4 bases, with 13 bases left in between. The CDR3 runs 14 residues.